Below, 24 T cell receptor beta chains from the same sample are listed, as sequenced in a study of T-cell memory formation after mild COVID-19. TCRdb ran MiXCR on the 5' RACE reads and lists one entry per CDR3 protein. This sample has 200,000 or so distinct CDR3 sequences, with around 9.1% found just once. The sample taken for sequencing was PBMCs or a T cell subset sorted from them (not recorded which). These TCRs come from a man between 18 and 35 years old who had mild COVID-19 (a few samples of this study predate the infection). Cell type and time point are not known.

The J gene is TRBJ1-6, the V gene TRBV5-1, with D perhaps matching TRBD1 (5 bases). The CDR3 totals 16 residues. V shed 1 base and J shed 7 bases, with 15 bases lying between them. Germline V CDR1 and CDR2: SGHRS, YFSETQ. CDR3 protein: CASSLSPDRPNSPLHF. The CDR3 nucleotides are TGCGCCAGCAGCTTGAGCCCTGACAGACCCAATTCACCCCTCCACTTT.

The rearrangement uses TRBV2 and TRBJ1-6; D unresolved. Germline CDR1 is SNHLY and CDR2 is FYNNEI. The CDR3 totals 13 residues. Trimming left V 7 bases short and J 7 bases short, with 11 bases between. The CDR3 loop is CASTWVGNSPLHF. DNA of the CDR3: TGTGCCAGCACCTGGGTTGGGAATTCACCCCTCCACTTT.

This clonotype was observed a handful of times. The chain has TRBV12-3 or TRBV12-4 and TRBJ2-7; no clear D. The V end was cut by 5 bases, the J end by 1 base, with 6 bases between. The CDR3 length is 12 residues. CDR3 protein: CASSLRSYEQYF. The CDR3 DNA sequence: TGTGCCAGCAGTCTCCGTTCCTACGAGCAGTACTTC.

This clonotype turned up a few times. The chain recombines TRBV18 with TRBJ1-5, with D possibly TRBD1 on 5 matching bases. Germline CDR1 and CDR2: KGHSH and LQKENI. Trimming removed 3 bases at V and 9 bases at J, with 15 bases between. CDR3 length: 14 residues. This CDR3 is CASSPGAGQGPQHF. The CDR3 DNA reads TGTGCCAGCTCACCCGGGGCAGGTCAAGGGCCCCAGCATTTT. The variable domain in full, completed from reference TRBV18 and TRBJ1-5, reads NAGVMQNPRHLVRRRGQEARLRCSPMKGHSHVYWYRQLPEEGLKFMVYLQKENIIDESGMPKERFSAEFPKEGPSILRIQQVVRGDSAAYFCASSPGAGQGPQHFGDGTRLSIL.

CDR3 nucleotide sequence: TGTGCCAGTGGGGGGGGCTTCCAAGAGACCCAGTACTTC. Translation: CASGGGFQETQYF. The chain has TRBV12-3 or TRBV12-4 and TRBJ2-5; D possibly corresponds to TRBD2 (7 bases). CDR3 length equals 13 residues. Deletions cut 9 bases from V and 1 base from J, with 12 bases between.

A remark on this clonotype: A much larger clone sits a single nucleotide away, making a read error possible. The gene calls are TRBV7-2 and TRBJ2-1; 9 positions agree with TRBD2. CDR3 size: 15 residues. V dropped 5 bases and J dropped 10; count of bases not matched to a gene: 12. CDR1 and CDR2 from the germline V gene are SGHTA and FQGNSA. As DNA, the CDR3 is TGTGCCAGCAGCATCTCCTGGGCTAGCGGGGTCGAGCAGTTCTTC. Translating it yields CASSISWASGVEQFF.

This clonotype appeared a few times. V and J are TRBV5-1 and TRBJ2-5; 12 nucleotides agree with TRBD2. This CDR3 region has 16 residues. V dropped 0 bases and J dropped 0; count of bases not matched to a gene: 0. The germline gives CDR1 SGHRS, CDR2 YFSETQ. The CDR3 here is CASSLGLAGDQETQYF. The DNA for the CDR3 is TGCGCCAGCAGCTTGGGACTAGCGGGGGACCAAGAGACCCAGTACTTC.

The sample holds many counts of this clonotype. The V and J genes are TRBV20-1 and TRBJ2-5; D is possibly TRBD2 (6 bases). Germline V lookup: CDR1 DFQATT, CDR2 SNEGSKA (reference sequence). The CDR3 totals 15 residues. Trimming took 1 base from V and 2 from J, leaving 14 bases between them. CDR3 protein: CSARAPTGVQETQYF. CDR3 in DNA: TGCAGTGCTAGAGCCCCCACGGGGGTACAAGAGACCCAGTACTTC.

The V gene is TRBV6-2 or TRBV6-3, the J gene TRBJ1-1; no clear D. Per germline, CDR1 MNHEY and CDR2 SVGEGT. The V end was cut by 5 bases, the J end by 2 bases, with 6 bases between. The CDR3 has 12 amino acids. CDR3 in DNA: TGTGCCAGCAGTGCACGCAACACTGAAGCTTTCTTT. This gives the protein CASSARNTEAFF.

This clonotype was seen only a few times. The gene calls are TRBV5-6 and TRBJ2-4; a possible D gene is TRBD1 (5 bases). V lost 4 bases, J lost 0 bases, and 8 bases lay in between. Germline V gene lookup returns CDR1 SGHDT and CDR2 YYEEEE. There are 14 residues in the CDR3. The CDR3: CASSPQGAKNIQYF. CDR3 nucleotides: TGTGCCAGCAGCCCGCAGGGAGCCAAAAACATTCAGTACTTC.

CDR3: CASSRDSRTETQYF. The CDR3 DNA follows: TGCGCCAGCAGTCGGGACTCTAGGACAGAGACCCAGTACTTC. The chain has TRBV5-1 and TRBJ2-5; a weak D match, TRBD2 (6 bases). Germline V gene sequence: CDR1 SGHRS, CDR2 YFSETQ. The germline V and J ends were trimmed by 5 bases and 4 bases, with 15 bases remaining between them. This CDR3 is built from 14 residues.

This clonotype has just a few counts. This chain uses TRBV10-2 with TRBJ1-4; the D is unclear. With 4 bases removed from V and 8 bases from J, the gap between germline ends came to 20 bases. This CDR3 has 16 amino acids. The germline V gene has CDR1 WSHSY and CDR2 SAAADI. The DNA for the CDR3 is TGCGCCAGCAGTGCGGTAGGAGGGCGAGGAGGGGAAAAACTGTTTTTT. This gives the protein CASSAVGGRGGEKLFF.

This clonotype has at least ten counts. V gene TRBV5-1 combines with J gene TRBJ1-5; D gene ambiguous. Trimming removed 0 bases at V and 1 base at J, with 8 bases between. The germline CDR1 and CDR2 sequences are SGHRS and YFSETQ. This CDR3 is built from 15 residues. The chain's CDR3 is CASSLEGTSNQPQHF. CDR3 nucleotides: TGCGCCAGCAGCTTGGAGGGAACGAGCAATCAGCCCCAGCATTTT.

This chain uses TRBV16 with TRBJ2-1, with D possibly being TRBD1 (6 bases). V gave up 4 bases and J gave up 5 bases, with 15 bases separating them. The V gene's germline CDR1 is KGHSY and CDR2 FQNENV. The CDR3 covers 15 residues. In DNA form, the CDR3 reads TGTGCCAGCAGCCTGTCGAGGACAGCTCACAATGAGCAGTTCTTC. Protein sequence: CASSLSRTAHNEQFF.

This clonotype occurred a few times. The V call is TRBV10-3, the J call TRBJ2-7; D possibly matches TRBD1 or TRBD2 (5 bases each). Per germline, CDR1 ENHRY and CDR2 SYGVKD. The CDR3 has 15 residues. V was clipped by 8 bases and J by 0 bases, with 17 bases between them. The CDR3 protein is CAISPGPRNSYEQYV. CDR3 DNA: TGTGCCATCTCCCCGGGACCCCGAAACTCCTACGAGCAGTACGTC.

This clonotype was observed at least ten times. This rearrangement joins TRBV2 to TRBJ2-5; 7 nucleotides line up with TRBD1. There are 11 residues in the CDR3. With 10 bases clipped from V and 5 bases from J, the junction kept 4 bases outside the gene matches. CDR1 is SNHLY and CDR2 is FYNNEI in the germline V gene. CDR3 region: CATQGWETQYF. In DNA form, the CDR3 reads TGTGCCACACAGGGGTGGGAGACCCAGTACTTC.

CDR3 bases: TGTGCCAGCAGTGAATATAATAGGGGGGGAGTGGGCACTGAAGCTTTCTTT. Protein: CASSEYNRGGVGTEAFF. This chain joins TRBV25-1 and TRBJ1-1; D is perhaps TRBD1 (6 bases). V lost 0 bases, J lost 4 bases, and 18 bases lay in between. Germline CDR1 MGHDK, CDR2 SYGVNS. There are 17 residues in the CDR3.

A few counts support this clonotype. V and J are TRBV10-3 and TRBJ2-2, with 8 nucleotides matching TRBD2. V trimming: 10 bases; J trimming: 0 bases; junction bases outside the gene matches: 4. Germline CDR1 and CDR2: ENHRY and SYGVKD. This CDR3 is built from 14 residues. The CDR3 loop is CATNGGANTGELFF. In nucleotides, the CDR3 is TGTGCCACTAACGGGGGGGCGAACACCGGGGAGCTGTTTTTT.

The rearrangement links TRBV7-8 to TRBJ1-1; perhaps TRBD1 as D (5 bases). The length of the CDR3 is 15 residues. V lost 5 bases and J 7 bases, leaving 20 bases between the germline ends. CDR1 is SGHVS, CDR2 FQNEAQ, per germline. This CDR3 reads CASSLAGTAIGEAFF. For the CDR3, the DNA is TGTGCCAGCAGCCTGGCCGGGACCGCGATCGGTGAAGCTTTCTTT.

This clonotype was seen more than once but under ten times. This chain joins TRBV4-2 and TRBJ1-2, with 7 bases fitting TRBD1. Germline CDR1 is LGHNA and CDR2 is YNFKEQ. The CDR3 length is 14 residues. Trimming took 0 bases from V and 5 from J; bases not matched to a gene: 3. The CDR3 protein is CASSQDLRGYGYTF. CDR3 nucleotides: TGTGCCAGCAGCCAAGATCTCAGGGGGTATGGCTACACCTTC.

This clonotype has a count of ten or more. This rearrangement joins TRBV6-2 or TRBV6-3 to TRBJ2-7; tentative D call: TRBD2 (5 bases). The CDR3 is 14 amino acids. Trimming removed 3 bases from V and 12 bases from J, with 21 bases in between. Germline CDR1 MNHEY, CDR2 SVGEGT. CDR3 loop: CASSYRADSKIWYV. The CDR3 DNA reads as TGTGCCAGCAGTTATCGTGCGGACTCCAAGATTTGGTACGTC.

This clonotype was observed at least ten times. The rearrangement joins TRBV28 to TRBJ1-2, with unresolved D. V was clipped by 5 bases and J by 5 bases, with 6 bases between them. Germline values: CDR1 MDHEN, CDR2 SYDVKM. The CDR3 length is 11 residues. The CDR3 spells CASSTRYGYTF. Here the CDR3 DNA reads TGTGCCAGCAGTACTCGTTATGGCTACACCTTC.

In its sample, this clonotype was seen many times. The V and J genes are TRBV2 and TRBJ1-5; 7 positions match TRBD1. The trim removed 6 bases at V and 4 bases at J, leaving 6 bases unmatched. Per the germline V gene, CDR1 is SNHLY and CDR2 is FYNNEI. The CDR3 extends over 14 amino acids. CDR3 loop: CASSARDRNQPQHF. CDR3 DNA: TGTGCCAGCAGCGCCCGGGACAGAAATCAGCCCCAGCATTTT.

The V call is TRBV7-2, the J call TRBJ2-7; D is perhaps TRBD1 (6 bases). The V end was cut by 6 bases, the J end by 6 bases, with 12 bases between. The CDR3 consists of 12 residues. Germline V CDR1 and CDR2: SGHTA, FQGNSA. CDR3 sequence reads: CASSAQGSEQYV. CDR3 in DNA: TGTGCCAGCAGTGCCCAGGGGTCCGAGCAGTACGTC.